The present T cell receptor beta chain was sequenced within a study of T cell changes during pregnancy in multiple sclerosis. Germline-derived CDR1 and CDR2 are SQVTM and ANQGSEA. V trimming: 7 bases; J trimming: 0 bases; junction bases outside the gene matches: 5. The CDR3 covers 13 residues. Profiled with immunoSEQ multiplex PCR; TCRdb holds only in-frame clones, not every one. The table lists approximately 90,000 clones, about 94% of them singletons. Sequencing used peripheral blood, obtained in the third trimester of pregnancy. The clonotype originates from a female donor with multiple sclerosis, enrolled in a pregnancy study. The chain is built from TRBV29-1 and TRBJ1-1, with 7 nucleotides matching TRBD1. The CDR3 DNA reads as TGCAGCGCCCACAGGGGCGTGAACACTGAAGCTTTCTTT. This encodes CSAHRGVNTEAFF.